This T cell receptor (beta chain) is drawn from a study of T cell responses to AZD1222 COVID-19 vaccine. Repertoires were generated with immunoSEQ multiplex PCR, while TCRdb's copy carries only in-frame clones and drops some. The data show 90,000 to 100,000 clones, around nine tenths seen once. The source is an adult in good health. The sequences come from peripheral blood, collected on day 0 of AZD1222 vaccination.

The CDR3 protein is CASSLFTQSTDTQYF. Here the CDR3 DNA reads TGTGCCAGCAGCTTATTTACGCAGAGCACAGATACGCAGTATTTT. The chain recombines TRBV7-2 with TRBJ2-3, with D unclear. Trimming left V 2 bases short and J 0 bases short, with 9 bases between. Germline V gives CDR1 SGHTA, CDR2 FQGNSA. This CDR3 has 15 residues.